A selection of T cell receptor beta chains follows, all from one sample in a study of T cell responses to AZD1222 COVID-19 vaccine. Profiled with immunoSEQ multiplex PCR; TCRdb holds only in-frame clones, not every one. The table records 75,000 to 100,000 clones, over 75% of them present only once. The specimen was peripheral blood, collected on day 0 of AZD1222 vaccination. These receptors were obtained from an adult in good health. The CDR3 runs from the conserved cysteine through the conserved F or W. D genes are given only for firm matches. Clone size is given for some rows only: seen once, a few or many times, or a class if the clone is expanded.

j_call: TRBJ2-1; clone_size: .; d_call: TRBD2; v_call: TRBV15; cdr3_nt: TGTGCCACCAGCAGGACAGGAGCGGGAGGGCCTCGGTATGAGCAGTTCTTC; cdr3_aa: CATSRTGAGGPRYEQFF
j_call: TRBJ1-2; clone_size: .; d_call: .; v_call: TRBV27; cdr3_nt: TGTGCCAGCAGTTTTTTACAGGGCGGGAACTATGGCTACACCTTC; cdr3_aa: CASSFLQGGNYGYTF
j_call: TRBJ1-2; clone_size: .; d_call: TRBD1; v_call: TRBV4-1; cdr3_nt: TGCGCCAGCAGCCAAGTCGGACAGGGGGCGGGTGTCGATGGCTACACCTTC; cdr3_aa: CASSQVGQGAGVDGYTF
j_call: TRBJ2-3; clone_size: .; d_call: TRBD2; v_call: TRBV5-5; cdr3_nt: TGTGCCAGCAGCTCCCTAGCGGGAGTATCAGATACGCAGTATTTT; cdr3_aa: CASSSLAGVSDTQYF
j_call: TRBJ1-2; clone_size: .; d_call: .; v_call: TRBV28; cdr3_nt: TGTGCCAGCATCCTTCGAGAGGGGGGGACCTATGGCTACACCTTC; cdr3_aa: CASILREGGTYGYTF
j_call: TRBJ1-5; clone_size: .; d_call: TRBD1; v_call: TRBV6-2/TRBV6-3; cdr3_nt: TGTGCCAGCAGTTACTCGATGAGAGGGGGCTTAATTAATCAGCCCCAGCATTTT; cdr3_aa: CASSYSMRGGLINQPQHF
j_call: TRBJ2-1; clone_size: .; d_call: .; v_call: TRBV6-2/TRBV6-3; cdr3_nt: TGTGCCAGCAGCGTCCGGGGCACCTACAATGAGCAGTTCTTC; cdr3_aa: CASSVRGTYNEQFF
j_call: TRBJ2-2; clone_size: .; d_call: .; v_call: TRBV6-6; cdr3_nt: TGTGCCAGCAGTTACGCACTCTCGAACACCGGGGAGCTGTTTTTT; cdr3_aa: CASSYALSNTGELFF
j_call: TRBJ2-2; clone_size: .; d_call: TRBD1; v_call: TRBV6-5; cdr3_nt: TGTGCCAGCAGGAGGACAGGGAACGGGGAGCTGTTTTTT; cdr3_aa: CASRRTGNGELFF
j_call: TRBJ1-1; clone_size: few; d_call: TRBD1; v_call: TRBV2; cdr3_nt: TGTGCCAGCAGTGACCTGGCAGGGGGGAACACTGAAGCTTTCTTT; cdr3_aa: CASSDLAGGNTEAFF
j_call: TRBJ2-3; clone_size: .; d_call: TRBD2; v_call: TRBV6-5; cdr3_nt: TGTGCCAGCAGTTACTCCCGGGGGGTAGAAGATACGCAGTATTTT; cdr3_aa: CASSYSRGVEDTQYF
j_call: TRBJ1-1; clone_size: .; d_call: .; v_call: TRBV30; cdr3_nt: TGTGCCTGGAGGGGAAAGACTGAAGCTTTCTTT; cdr3_aa: CAWRGKTEAFF
j_call: TRBJ2-2; clone_size: .; d_call: .; v_call: TRBV28; cdr3_nt: TGTGCCAGCAGTTTAAGATTCTACCGAAGGAACACCGGGGAGCTGTTTTTT; cdr3_aa: CASSLRFYRRNTGELFF
j_call: TRBJ1-6; clone_size: .; d_call: .; v_call: TRBV28; cdr3_nt: TGTGCCAGCCTCGGGTCTTCGAATAATTCACCCCTCCACTTT; cdr3_aa: CASLGSSNNSPLHF
j_call: TRBJ1-1; clone_size: .; d_call: .; v_call: TRBV5-1; cdr3_nt: TGCGCCAGCAGCTTGGATTTGTCGGGAGTCACTGAAGCCTTCTTT; cdr3_aa: CASSLDLSGVTEAFF
j_call: TRBJ2-7; clone_size: .; d_call: TRBD1; v_call: TRBV30; cdr3_nt: TGTGCCTGGAGTGTAAACAGGGGGCCCTTCTACGAGCAGTACTTC; cdr3_aa: CAWSVNRGPFYEQYF
j_call: TRBJ1-1; clone_size: .; d_call: .; v_call: TRBV27; cdr3_nt: TGTGCCAGCAGTTATAGCTTGAACACTGAAGCTTTCTTT; cdr3_aa: CASSYSLNTEAFF
j_call: TRBJ1-2; clone_size: .; d_call: .; v_call: TRBV19; cdr3_nt: TGTGCCAGTAGTCAGATGGATGGCTACACCTTC; cdr3_aa: CASSQMDGYTF
j_call: TRBJ2-7; clone_size: .; d_call: TRBD1; v_call: TRBV15; cdr3_nt: TGTGCCACCAAGTACAGGGGTGGAGACGAGCAGTACTTC; cdr3_aa: CATKYRGGDEQYF
j_call: TRBJ1-3; clone_size: .; d_call: .; v_call: TRBV7-8; cdr3_nt: TGTGCCAGCAGCTTAGTGTCAGGGGTCGGAAACACCATATATTTT; cdr3_aa: CASSLVSGVGNTIYF
j_call: TRBJ1-2; clone_size: .; d_call: .; v_call: TRBV18; cdr3_nt: TGTGCCAGCTCACCACTACAGGGAAGGAACTATGGCTACACCTTC; cdr3_aa: CASSPLQGRNYGYTF
j_call: TRBJ2-7; clone_size: .; d_call: .; v_call: TRBV24-1; cdr3_nt: TGTGCCACCAGTGCCGACACCCAGCTTTACGAGCAGTACTTC; cdr3_aa: CATSADTQLYEQYF
j_call: TRBJ1-2; clone_size: once; d_call: .; v_call: TRBV6-1; cdr3_nt: TGTGCCAGCAGTGAACGGGGGGGATATGGCTACACCTTC; cdr3_aa: CASSERGGYGYTF
j_call: TRBJ2-7; clone_size: .; d_call: .; v_call: TRBV29-1; cdr3_nt: TGCAGCGTTGGGAACGGCTACGAGCAGTACTTC; cdr3_aa: CSVGNGYEQYF
j_call: TRBJ1-1; clone_size: .; d_call: TRBD1; v_call: TRBV4-1; cdr3_nt: TGCGCCAGCAGCCAAGCACCTTATGGGACAGGGACAAACACTGAAGCTTTCTTT; cdr3_aa: CASSQAPYGTGTNTEAFF